The present T cell receptor beta chain was sequenced within a study of blood T cell repertoires in COVID-19. Overall study: Collection of acute and convalescent COVID-19 samples took place in the United States, Italy and Spain. T cells, B-cell-depleted T cells, or PBMCs supplied cDNA or gDNA.

Original data processing: Scientists estimated how many nucleated cells there were by amplifying reference gene primers. The method was immunoSEQ multiplex PCR; TCRdb's version includes in-frame clones alone and lacks a portion of them. The D gene and trimming were derived from the DNA, and the V and J assignments and clone size from that table. The table shows 240,000 or so clones, with about 88% occurring only once. V lost 5 bases and J 6 bases, leaving 5 bases between the germline ends. This CDR3 region has 11 residues. CDR1 and CDR2 from the germline V gene are SGHNT and YENEEA. Sequencing was carried out using peripheral blood. The chain employs TRBV11-3 and TRBJ2-1, with no clear D. This sequence originates from a woman between 40 and 50 years old who had recovered from COVID-19. The CDR3 coding sequence is TGTGCCAGCAGCCCCGGCAATGAGCAGTTCTTC. Protein: CASSPGNEQFF.